Below are 12 T cell receptor beta chains sequenced from a single sample in a study of blood T cell repertoires in COVID-19. Generated by immunoSEQ multiplex PCR, the TCRdb table keeps only in-frame clones and is missing some. Among 110,000 to 150,000 clones listed, approximately 90% were seen once. Sequences were obtained from peripheral blood. The receptors were gathered from a man in his fifties or sixties with active or convalescent COVID-19.

This clone has ten or more counts. The chain is built from TRBV7-8 and TRBJ1-3, with D tentatively TRBD1 (5 bases). The CDR3 runs to 16 residues. Germline V gene sequence: CDR1 SGHVS, CDR2 FQNEAQ. Trimming stripped 5 bases from V and 2 bases from J, with 16 bases between. CDR3 DNA: TGTGCCAGCAGCCCGAAGGGGCAACAGACTGGAAACACCATATATTTT. This encodes CASSPKGQQTGNTIYF.

V is TRBV4-3 and J is TRBJ1-4; no definite D call. The germline V and J ends were trimmed by 0 bases and 10 bases, with 12 bases remaining between them. CDR3 length: 14 amino acids. The germline gives CDR1 LGHNA, CDR2 YSLEER. The CDR3 is CASSQDSAVGKLFF. For the CDR3, the DNA is TGCGCCAGCAGCCAAGATTCGGCGGTCGGAAAACTGTTTTTT.

The chain uses TRBV28 and TRBJ1-2, with 7 bases identical to TRBD1. This CDR3 region has 13 residues. Germline CDR1 and CDR2: MDHEN and SYDVKM. Losses at the gene ends were 4 bases for V and 2 bases for J; bases not matched to a gene: 1. The CDR3 region is CASSSTGNYGYTF. Written as DNA, the CDR3 is TGTGCCAGCAGTTCGACAGGGAACTATGGCTACACCTTC.

The V and J genes are TRBV3-1 (or the pseudogene TRBV3-2) and TRBJ1-2; D gene uncertain. The CDR3 loop spans 13 amino acids. Between the trimmed V and J ends, which lost 0 bases and 4 bases, there was a span of 6 bases. CDR1 LGHDT and CDR2 YNNKEL come from the germline V gene (reference sequence). CDR3 region: CASSQEFLYGYTF. Written as DNA, the CDR3 is TGTGCCAGCAGCCAAGAGTTCCTCTATGGCTACACCTTC.

The rearrangement links TRBV4-1 to TRBJ1-6, with TRBD1 identical over 8 bases. Unmatched junction bases numbered 16, after V lost 2 bases and J lost 13 bases. The CDR3 is 17 residues long. The germline V gene has CDR1 MGHRA and CDR2 YSYEKL. The CDR3 DNA reads as TGCGCCAGCAGCCAATGGGGACAGGACCGAAGCCAGAGCCCCCTCCACTTT. This codes for CASSQWGQDRSQSPLHF.

This chain connects TRBV15 to TRBJ2-1; 9 nucleotides match TRBD1. The CDR3 contains 16 residues. The V gene end was trimmed by 0 bases and the J gene end by 7 bases; junction bases not matched to a gene: 7. Germline CDR1 is LNHNV and CDR2 is YYDKDF (reference sequence). Here the CDR3 DNA reads TGTGCCACCAGCAGAGATGGGACAGGGAGGTTAAATGAGCAGTTCTTC. This sequence encodes CATSRDGTGRLNEQFF. Looking up the rest from reference TRBV15 and TRBJ2-1 gives the full variable domain: DAMVIQNPRYQVTQFGKPVTLSCSQTLNHNVMYWYQQKSSQAPKLLFHYYDKDFNNEADTPDNFQSRRPNTSFCFLDIRSPGLGDTAMYLCATSRDGTGRLNEQFFGPGTRLTVL.

The chain recombines TRBV19 with TRBJ1-4, with D tentatively TRBD1 (5 bases). Trimming removed 5 bases from V and 4 bases from J, with 20 bases in between. Germline CDR1 LNHDA, CDR2 SQIVND (reference sequence). The CDR3 length is 17 residues. The CDR3 sequence is CASSALGGAQFNEKLFF. DNA for the CDR3: TGTGCCAGTAGTGCTCTAGGAGGGGCTCAATTTAATGAAAAACTGTTTTTT.

V usage is TRBV30 and J usage is TRBJ1-3; D not resolved. Trimming took off 0 bases at V and 4 bases at J, with 7 bases between the two ends. This CDR3 is 13 amino acids long. Germline lookup yields CDR1 GTSNPN and CDR2 SVGIG (reference sequence). The CDR3 DNA is TGTGCCTGGAGTGTACTCCTGGGAAACACCATATATTTT. Its translation: CAWSVLLGNTIYF.

The genes are TRBV5-1 and TRBJ2-5; a possible D gene is TRBD1 (6 bases). The CDR3 runs 16 residues. Trimming cost V 0 bases and J 4 bases, with 16 bases left between them. Germline assignment: CDR1 SGHRS and CDR2 YFSETQ. The CDR3 bases are TGCGCCAGCAGCTTGGGGCAGGGGTTTGGGGGAGAGACCCAGTACTTC. As protein: CASSLGQGFGGETQYF.

This chain uses TRBV4-2 with TRBJ2-3; 9 bases fit TRBD2. The germline CDR1 and CDR2 sequences are LGHNA and YNFKEQ. The CDR3 totals 17 residues. V lost 0 bases and J lost 2; bases outside the gene matches: 6. The DNA of the CDR3 is TGTGCCAGCAGCCAAGATCTAGCGGGGTATACCACAGATACGCAGTATTTT. Translated: CASSQDLAGYTTDTQYF.

The rearrangement links TRBV5-8 to TRBJ1-6, with TRBD1 matching over 10 bases. The V gene's germline CDR1 is SGHTS and CDR2 YDEGEE. With V trimmed by 4 bases and J by 5 bases, 3 bases remained unmatched. There are 15 residues in the CDR3. The CDR3 region has the DNA TGTGCCAGCAGCCCGGACAGGGGGAATAATTCACCCCTCCACTTT. As protein: CASSPDRGNNSPLHF. The full variable domain, with the rest looked up from reference TRBV5-8 and TRBJ1-6, is EAGVTQSPTHLIKTRGQQATLRCSPISGHTSVYWYQQALGLGLQFLLWYDEGEERNRGNFPPRFSGRQFPNYSSELNVNALELEDSALYLCASSPDRGNNSPLHFGNGTRLTVT.

The genes are TRBV15 and TRBJ1-2; no reliable D call. Deletions cut 3 bases from V and 6 bases from J, with 14 bases between. Germline CDR1 and CDR2: LNHNV and YYDKDF (reference sequence). The CDR3 is made up of 14 amino acids. CDR3 DNA sequence: TGTGCCACCAGCAGGGGCGGAGGGTCTGATGGCTACACCTTC. This encodes CATSRGGGSDGYTF. The full variable domain, in which reference TRBV15 and TRBJ1-2 provide the parts outside the CDR3, is DAMVIQNPRYQVTQFGKPVTLSCSQTLNHNVMYWYQQKSSQAPKLLFHYYDKDFNNEADTPDNFQSRRPNTSFCFLDIRSPGLGDTAMYLCATSRGGGSDGYTFGSGTRLTVV.